The 13 T cell receptor beta chains presented below share a single source sample, sequenced in a study of cytomegalovirus exposure and HLA in healthy donors. PCR involved 60 Vbeta and 13 Jbeta primers. Sequenced by immunoSEQ multiplex PCR; TCRdb stores in-frame clones only, minus some. Among under 150,000 clones listed, about 79% were seen once. The sample consisted of PBMCs. These TCRs come from a woman between 18 and 30 years old in good health and CMV-seronegative.

The chain employs TRBV13 and TRBJ1-3; D unclear. Trimming left V 0 bases short and J 0 bases short, with 9 bases between. This CDR3 comprises 16 residues. Germline loops: CDR1 PRHDT, CDR2 FYEKMQ (reference sequence). The CDR3 is CASSLGEASSGNTIYF. Here the CDR3 DNA reads TGTGCCAGCAGCTTAGGCGAGGCCTCCTCTGGAAACACCATATATTTT. Based on the CDR3 plus reference TRBV13 and TRBJ1-3, the full variable domain is AAGVIQSPRHLIKEKRETATLKCYPIPRHDTVYWYQQGPGQDPQFLISFYEKMQSDKGSIPDRFSAQQFSDYHSELNMSSLELGDSALYFCASSLGEASSGNTIYFGEGSWLTVV.

The chain employs TRBV11-3 and TRBJ2-7; D is possibly TRBD2 (5 bases). Trimming stripped 1 base from V and 6 bases from J, with 10 bases between. Germline assignment: CDR1 SGHNT and CDR2 YENEEA. The CDR3 sequence is 13 residues long. The CDR3 region is CASSLVRAGEQYF. In DNA, the CDR3 is TGTGCCAGCAGCTTAGTACGGGCGGGCGAGCAGTACTTC.

The rearrangement joins TRBV5-6 to TRBJ2-7, with 8 bases identical to TRBD2. Germline V gene sequence: CDR1 SGHDT, CDR2 YYEEEE. The CDR3 is 17 amino acids. V shed 0 bases, J shed 1 base, and the junction held 9 bases outside the gene matches. The CDR3 spells CASSLGIYSGGSYEQYF. For the CDR3, the DNA is TGTGCCAGCAGCTTGGGGATTTATTCGGGAGGGTCCTACGAGCAGTACTTC.

The chain uses TRBV10-2 and TRBJ2-3; 12 bases are shared with TRBD2. CDR1 and CDR2 (germline): WSHSY, SAAADI. Trimming cost V 4 bases and J 1 base; bases outside gene matches: 9. The CDR3 is 18 residues long. CDR3 amino acids: CASSGSSGGAFGTDTQYF. The CDR3 DNA reads TGCGCCAGCAGTGGGTCTAGCGGGGGGGCCTTCGGCACAGATACGCAGTATTTT.

The rearrangement joins TRBV7-9 to TRBJ2-5, with D maybe TRBD1 (6 bases). The J call may be faulty, since TRBJ2-7 better matches the DNA end. CDR1 and CDR2 (germline): SEHNR, FQNEAQ (reference sequence). This CDR3 is 13 amino acids long. The CDR3 nucleotides read TGTGCCAGCAGCTTAGCGCTCAGGGGCGAGCAGTACTTC. This gives the protein CASSLALRGEQYF.

The DNA for the CDR3 is TGTGCCAGCAGTCCCCGGACTAGCGGGAACTTTAATGAGCAGTTCTTC. It translates to CASSPRTSGNFNEQFF. The V and J genes are TRBV27 and TRBJ2-1; 12 nucleotides agree with TRBD2. The trim removed 5 bases at V and 7 bases at J, leaving 9 bases unmatched. CDR1 and CDR2 from the germline V gene are MNHEY and SMNVEV (reference sequence). The CDR3 is made up of 16 amino acids.

The chain employs TRBV5-1 and TRBJ1-2; D unclear. CDR3 size: 14 residues. V gave up 4 bases and J gave up 2 bases, with 12 bases separating them. Germline assignment: CDR1 SGHRS and CDR2 YFSETQ. The CDR3 here is CASSQEGTNYGYTF. The CDR3, as DNA: TGCGCCAGCAGCCAGGAGGGAACCAACTATGGCTACACCTTC. The full variable domain, rest sourced from reference TRBV5-1 and TRBJ1-2, is KAGVTQTPRYLIKTRGQQVTLSCSPISGHRSVSWYQQTPGQGLQFLFEYFSETQRNKGNFPGRFSGRQFSNSRSEMNVSTLELGDSALYLCASSQEGTNYGYTFGSGTRLTVV.

V gene TRBV4-3 combines with J gene TRBJ2-3; 10 nucleotides align to TRBD1. The V segment lost 3 bases and the J segment 3 bases; nucleotides outside the gene matches: 3. The CDR3 runs 15 residues. Per the germline V gene, CDR1 is LGHNA and CDR2 is YSLEER. The CDR3 is CASSHGTGATDTQYF. The CDR3 bases are TGCGCCAGCAGCCACGGGACAGGGGCTACAGATACGCAGTATTTT.

The rearrangement joins TRBV30 to TRBJ1-6; D unresolved. Germline CDR1 GTSNPN, CDR2 SVGIG (reference sequence). Trimming took 2 bases from V and 10 from J, leaving 15 bases between them. The length of the CDR3 is 14 residues. This CDR3 reads CAWSPHRLRSPLHF. The CDR3 DNA reads TGTGCCTGGAGTCCACACCGTCTGAGGTCACCCCTCCACTTT.

This chain uses TRBV5-8 with TRBJ1-1; D uncertain. CDR3 length equals 16 residues. Germline V CDR1 and CDR2: SGHTS, YDEGEE. V lost 0 bases and J lost 1, with 13 bases in between. CDR3 sequence reads: CASSLAVELSNTEAFF. DNA for the CDR3: TGTGCCAGCAGCTTGGCCGTAGAACTTTCGAACACTGAAGCTTTCTTT.

In DNA form, the CDR3 reads TGTGCCAGCAGCTTAGTGGATAGTCGGGACAGCTACGAGCAGTACTTC. Its protein product is CASSLVDSRDSYEQYF. The chain joins TRBV7-9 to TRBJ2-7, with 7 bases matching TRBD1. Germline V lookup: CDR1 SEHNR, CDR2 FQNEAQ (reference sequence). After removal of 1 base from V and 3 bases from J, the junction contained 9 bases not matched to a gene. The CDR3 length is 16 residues.

CDR3 coding DNA: TGTGCCAGCAGACGCACAGTAAGGAGCAATCAGCCCCAGCATTTT. Its protein product is CASRRTVRSNQPQHF. The J gene is TRBJ1-5, the V gene TRBV28; D is uncertain. CDR1 is MDHEN and CDR2 is SYDVKM in the germline V gene. There are 15 residues in the CDR3. Trimming removed 6 bases at V and 1 base at J, with 13 bases between.

V usage is TRBV7-2 and J usage is TRBJ1-6; TRBD1 is a possible D gene (6 bases). The germline CDR1 and CDR2 sequences are SGHTA and FQGNSA. This CDR3 spans 15 amino acids. Between the trimmed V and J ends, which lost 5 bases and 0 bases, there was a span of 8 bases. The CDR3 here is CASSGQSSYNSPLHF. The CDR3 DNA sequence: TGTGCCAGCAGCGGACAGTCCTCCTATAATTCACCCCTCCACTTT.